This T cell receptor (beta chain) was identified during a study of shared clonotypes between healthy human individuals. Broader study findings: Investigators expected sequencing depth to affect clonotype sharing among donors. Larger richness was generally estimated for naive than memory subsets.

CD45RO-negative cells were positively selected for CCR7, leaving out terminally differentiated effector memory CD45RA+ cells. Across several immunoSEQ plates, the genomic DNA of each subset was split evenly. TCRdb's table, derived via immunoSEQ multiplex PCR, lists solely in-frame clones and lacks some. Among approximately 720,000 clones listed, roughly 94% were seen once. Comment on this clone: The antigen is unknown.

The receptor comes from a man younger than 45 in good health. Sample: naive CD8+ T cells sorted from blood.

This CDR3 reads CASSASGTQETQYF. The CDR3 coding sequence is TGTGCCAGCAGTGCCTCCGGGACCCAAGAGACCCAGTACTTC. The gene calls are TRBV28 and TRBJ2-5; D is perhaps TRBD1 or TRBD2 (5 bases each). Germline V CDR1 and CDR2: MDHEN, SYDVKM. Trimming shortened V by 5 bases and J by 1 base, and 11 bases separated the two germline ends. CDR3 length equals 14 residues.